The source of this T cell receptor (beta chain) is a study of T cell repertoires in cytomegalovirus infection. Study overall: Signatures in public TCR beta sequences pointed to both CMV infection and matching HLA type. Study-wide results and caveats: Carriers of CMV and the relevant HLA type were discriminated by public TCR beta frequency. In two of eight donors, the top clonotype was HLA-C-restricted CMV-specific.

Germline V gives CDR1 SGHRS, CDR2 YFSETQ. CDR3 length: 15 residues. Trimming pared 2 bases from V and 6 bases from J, leaving 15 bases between. The sample holds a few counts of this clonotype. Its specificity is unknown. One entry per CDR3 protein results from TCRdb running MiXCR on the reads. The table has about 310,000 distinct CDR3 sequences, roughly a tenth seen once; the top ten hold less than 3%. The V call is TRBV5-1, the J call TRBJ2-1; D may be TRBD2 (7 bases). The clonotype originates from a human donor in good health (CMV status not recorded). Some clones in this sample may be carry-over from other donors' samples. Sequencing was done on a sample of PBMCs. CDR3 coding DNA: TGCGCCAGCAGCTTTGGGGGGGCCGTACCCAATGAGCAGTTCTTC. It translates to CASSFGGAVPNEQFF.